These 13 T cell receptor beta chains came from one sample sequenced in a study of identical twins. TCRdb used MiXCR to reprocess the 5' RACE reads, holding one entry per CDR3 protein. The sample records approximately 630,000 distinct CDR3 sequences, about 7.6% being singletons. The data also belong to a second study, concerning yellow fever vaccine responses in identical twins.

Sequenced sample: PBMCs. All receptors derive from a woman between 18 and 29 years old in good health.

The chain recombines TRBV5-5 with TRBJ2-2; TRBD1 matches at 8 bases. The CDR3 has 16 residues. Germline CDR1 SGHKS, CDR2 YYEKEE (reference sequence). Trimming at V came to 5 bases and at J to 4 bases, leaving 10 bases not matched to a gene. The CDR3 DNA sequence: TGTGCCAGCAGTTGGCGCCAGGGGGCGCTCACCGGGGAGCTGTTTTTT. As protein: CASSWRQGALTGELFF.

This clonotype was observed a few times. V gene TRBV3-1 combines with J gene TRBJ1-1, with 11 positions matching TRBD1. CDR1 and CDR2 from the germline V gene are LGHDT and YNNKEL (reference sequence). This CDR3 has 15 residues. Trimming took 2 bases from V and 4 from J; bases not matched to a gene: 3. CDR3 DNA sequence: TGTGCCAGCAGCCAAACGGGACAGGGGGGCACTGAAGCTTTCTTT. Translation gives CASSQTGQGGTEAFF.

This clonotype has a count of ten or more. The J gene is TRBJ1-5, the V gene TRBV12-3 or TRBV12-4, with no clear D. V lost 2 bases and J lost 16, with 15 bases in between. This CDR3 comprises 12 residues. The CDR3 nucleotides are TGTGCCAGCAGTTTAAGGGAAAACCCCGATCATTTT. This gives the protein CASSLRENPDHF.

The sample holds a few counts of this clonotype. Germline is not matched at one junction end, which may reflect a read error. The CDR3 is CVSGGSYNEQFF. Here the CDR3 DNA reads TGTGTCAGCGGGGGGTCCTACAATGAGCAGTTCTTC. This sequence joins TRBV7-2 and TRBJ2-1; 9 bases match TRBD2. CDR1 is SGHTA and CDR2 is FQGNSA in the germline V gene. CDR3 length: 12 amino acids.

This clonotype occurred many times. The rearrangement uses TRBV24-1 and TRBJ2-2, with 14 bases identical to TRBD2. The CDR3 runs 16 residues. The V and J ends lost 4 bases and 8 bases, in that order; junction bases with no gene match: 5. From germline, CDR1 is KGHDR and CDR2 SFDVKD. CDR3 region: CATSDWTSGRSGELFF. The CDR3 DNA sequence: TGTGCCACCAGTGACTGGACTAGCGGGAGGTCAGGGGAGCTGTTTTTT.

This clonotype was counted a few times. The rearrangement joins TRBV25-1 to TRBJ2-5, with a possible D match to TRBD1 (7 bases). The germline V and J ends were trimmed by 8 bases and 5 bases, with 15 bases remaining between them. Germline loops: CDR1 MGHDK, CDR2 SYGVNS. This CDR3 is 13 amino acids long. The CDR3 spells CASGGTARETQYF. The CDR3 nucleotides read TGTGCCAGCGGCGGGACAGCGCGGGAGACCCAGTACTTC.

This clonotype was recorded a few times. The V and J genes are TRBV10-3 and TRBJ2-5; 9 bases match TRBD1. The CDR3 extends over 17 amino acids. After removal of 3 bases from V and 5 bases from J, the junction contained 13 bases not matched to a gene. CDR1 is ENHRY, CDR2 SYGVKD, per germline. CDR3 nucleotide sequence: TGTGCCATCAGTGAATTGTTTACAGGGGGCCGGGGGGAGACCCAGTACTTC. Translated: CAISELFTGGRGETQYF.

This clonotype has just a few counts. The rearrangement uses TRBV19 and TRBJ2-7, with D uncertain. The CDR3 sequence is 15 residues long. Germline V gene lookup returns CDR1 LNHDA and CDR2 SQIVND (reference sequence). The ends were cut back, 5 bases at V and 2 bases at J, with 16 bases in the middle. The CDR3 here is CASSFSSPGTYEQYF. CDR3 in DNA: TGTGCCAGTAGTTTTTCTTCGCCGGGTACCTACGAGCAGTACTTC.

This clonotype was counted only a few times. A much larger clone sits a single nucleotide away, making a read error possible. V gene TRBV6-1 combines with J gene TRBJ1-5; D is possibly TRBD1 (5 bases). The V end lost 2 bases, the J end lost 3 bases, and 8 bases lay between the germline ends. This CDR3 has 14 amino acids. Germline CDR1 reads MNHNS; CDR2 reads SASEGT. CDR3 region: CASSESGANQPQHF. CDR3 DNA: TGTGCCAGCAGTGAAAGTGGGGCCAATCAGCCCCAGCATTTT.

The V gene is TRBV20-1, the J gene TRBJ2-4; TRBD2 matches 10 bases. Germline V gives CDR1 DFQATT, CDR2 SNEGSKA (reference sequence). The CDR3 is 13 amino acids. Unmatched junction bases numbered 11, after V lost 4 bases and J lost 14 bases. The CDR3 DNA follows: TGCAGTGCTACCTCTTTTACTAGCGGGACGAAGTACTTC. Amino acid sequence: CSATSFTSGTKYF.

The J gene is TRBJ2-3, the V gene TRBV5-5; 9 bases line up with TRBD1. This CDR3 comprises 15 residues. V trimming: 3 bases; J trimming: 2 bases; junction bases outside the gene matches: 4. Germline V gene sequence: CDR1 SGHKS, CDR2 YYEKEE (reference sequence). The CDR3, as DNA: TGTGCCAGCAGCTCGGACAGGGGCTACACAGATACGCAGTATTTT. Protein sequence: CASSSDRGYTDTQYF. Using reference TRBV5-5 and TRBJ2-3 for the parts outside the CDR3, the full variable domain is DAGVTQSPTHLIKTRGQQVTLRCSPISGHKSVSWYQQVLGQGPQFIFQYYEKEERGRGNFPDRFSARQFPNYSSELNVNALLLGDSALYLCASSSDRGYTDTQYFGPGTRLTVL.

Many counts were recorded for this clonotype. The V call is TRBV6-1, the J call TRBJ1-1, with D hard to call. Germline CDR1 MNHNS, CDR2 SASEGT. Deletions cut 11 bases from V and 4 bases from J, with 17 bases between. The CDR3 runs 13 residues. The CDR3 reads CAARFSSGTEAFF. CDR3 sequence (DNA): TGTGCCGCCCGCTTCTCGTCCGGCACTGAAGCTTTCTTT.

The rearrangement uses TRBV7-6 and TRBJ2-1, with 9 nucleotides matching TRBD2. The CDR3 has 14 amino acids. Per the germline V gene, CDR1 is SGHVS and CDR2 is FNYEAQ. J gave up 3 bases and V 7 bases, and 4 bases lay outside the gene matches. CDR3 coding DNA: TGTGCCAGCACTCGGACTAGCGTCTACAATGAGCAGTTCTTC. Protein: CASTRTSVYNEQFF.